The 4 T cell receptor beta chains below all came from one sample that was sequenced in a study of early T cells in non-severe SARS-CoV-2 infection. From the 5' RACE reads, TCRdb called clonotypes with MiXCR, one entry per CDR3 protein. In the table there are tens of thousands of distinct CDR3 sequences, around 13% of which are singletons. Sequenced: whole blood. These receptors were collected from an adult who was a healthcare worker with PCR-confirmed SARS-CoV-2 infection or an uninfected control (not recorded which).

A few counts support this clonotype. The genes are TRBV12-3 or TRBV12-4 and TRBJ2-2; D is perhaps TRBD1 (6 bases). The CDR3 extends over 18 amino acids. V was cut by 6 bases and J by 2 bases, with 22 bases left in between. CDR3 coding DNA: TGTGCCAGCAGGGGGGCGAGGCAGGGTGTTAGAAACACCGGGGAGCTGTTTTTT. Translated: CASRGARQGVRNTGELFF.

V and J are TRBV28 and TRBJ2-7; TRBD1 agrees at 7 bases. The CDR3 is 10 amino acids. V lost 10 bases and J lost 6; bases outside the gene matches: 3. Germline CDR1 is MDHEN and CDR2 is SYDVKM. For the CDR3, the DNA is TGTGCCACCACAGGGGCCGAGCAGTACTTC. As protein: CATTGAEQYF.

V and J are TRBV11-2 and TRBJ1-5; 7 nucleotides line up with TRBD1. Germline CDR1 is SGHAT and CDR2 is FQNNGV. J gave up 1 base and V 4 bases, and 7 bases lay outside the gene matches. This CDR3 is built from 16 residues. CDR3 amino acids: CASSSQTGTSNQPQHF. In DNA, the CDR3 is TGTGCCAGCAGCTCTCAGACAGGGACAAGCAATCAGCCCCAGCATTTT.

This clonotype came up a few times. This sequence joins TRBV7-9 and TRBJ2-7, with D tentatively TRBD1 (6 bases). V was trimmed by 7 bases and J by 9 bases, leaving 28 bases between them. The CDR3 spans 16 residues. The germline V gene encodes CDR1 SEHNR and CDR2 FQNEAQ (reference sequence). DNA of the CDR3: TGTGCCAGCACCAATCCGTCAGGGGATGAGCTACGTCGGCAGTACTTC. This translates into CASTNPSGDELRRQYF. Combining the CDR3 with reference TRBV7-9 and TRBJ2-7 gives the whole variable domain DTGVSQNPRHKITKRGQNVTFRCDPISEHNRLYWYRQTLGQGPEFLTYFQNEAQLEKSRLLSDRFSAERPKGSFSTLEIQRTEQGDSAMYLCASTNPSGDELRRQYFGPGTRLTVT.